Each of the 15 T cell receptor beta chains below was sequenced from the same sample in a study of spatial heterogeneity in lung cancer. TCRdb ran MiXCR on the 5' RACE reads and lists one entry per CDR3 protein. Here the sample spans more than 30,000 distinct CDR3 sequences, approximately 5.5% being singletons. Time point noted: sample taken at primary tumor resection. From tumor, nontumor lung or frozen PBMC, whole RNA was taken unsorted for sequencing. The starting material was PBMCs, obtained at surgery. These TCRs come from a male donor with early-stage non-small cell lung cancer.

Ten or more counts support this clonotype. This chain connects TRBV7-9 to TRBJ2-1; unclear D gene. This CDR3 has 15 residues. Trimming removed 4 bases from V and 0 bases from J, with 10 bases in between. The V gene's germline CDR1 is SEHNR and CDR2 FQNEAQ (reference sequence). This CDR3 is CASSYDMISYNEQFF. The DNA for the CDR3 is TGTGCCAGCAGCTACGACATGATCTCCTACAATGAGCAGTTCTTC. Full variable domain (missing parts from reference TRBV7-9 and TRBJ2-1): DTGVSQNPRHKITKRGQNVTFRCDPISEHNRLYWYRQTLGQGPEFLTYFQNEAQLEKSRLLSDRFSAERPKGSFSTLEIQRTEQGDSAMYLCASSYDMISYNEQFFGPGTRLTVL.

This clonotype was observed a handful of times. CDR3 DNA: TGTGCCAGCTCACAACAGGGTGGGACTGAAGCTTTCTTT. Protein: CASSQQGGTEAFF. The genes are TRBV18 and TRBJ1-1; perhaps TRBD1 as D (6 bases). From germline, CDR1 is KGHSH and CDR2 LQKENI. The CDR3 length is 13 residues. Trimming cost V 4 bases and J 5 bases, with 11 bases left between them.

Many counts were recorded for this clonotype. The CDR3 loop reads CSARGGTSLETQYF. DNA of the CDR3: TGCAGTGCTAGAGGAGGGACTAGTCTTGAGACCCAGTACTTC. V and J are TRBV20-1 and TRBJ2-5, with 8 bases lining up with TRBD2. CDR1 is DFQATT, CDR2 SNEGSKA, per germline (reference sequence). This CDR3 has 14 amino acids. V lost 1 base to trimming and J lost 5 bases; unmatched junction nucleotides: 6.

This clonotype was counted at least ten times. For the CDR3, the DNA is TGCAGTGCTAGCAGGACTAGCGGGGGGAAAGGGGATACGCAGTATTTT. Its translation is CSASRTSGGKGDTQYF. The J gene is TRBJ2-3, the V gene TRBV20-1, with 14 bases identical to TRBD2. CDR1 is DFQATT, CDR2 SNEGSKA, per germline (reference sequence). Trimming at V came to 3 bases and at J to 6 bases, leaving 8 bases not matched to a gene. The length of the CDR3 is 16 residues.

This clonotype was seen repeatedly, ten times or more. V and J are TRBV4-3 and TRBJ1-1; D is undetermined. Trimming took 6 bases from V and 0 from J, leaving 8 bases between them. The CDR3 is 13 residues long. CDR1 is LGHNA and CDR2 is YSLEER in the germline V gene. The CDR3 here is CASSDYMNTEAFF. DNA for the CDR3: TGCGCCAGCAGTGACTACATGAACACTGAAGCTTTCTTT.

This clonotype occurred a few times. J is TRBJ2-1 and V is TRBV29-1, with TRBD2 matching over 11 bases. This CDR3 spans 17 amino acids. Germline CDR1 SQVTM, CDR2 ANQGSEA. The V segment lost 5 bases and the J segment 6 bases; nucleotides outside the gene matches: 15. The CDR3 here is CSVSGGLAGGHGNEQFF. For the CDR3, the DNA is TGCAGCGTTTCGGGGGGGCTAGCGGGGGGCCACGGCAATGAGCAGTTCTTC.

This clonotype was seen more than once but under ten times. The genes are TRBV28 and TRBJ1-5; D is undetermined. V was trimmed by 3 bases and J by 0 bases, leaving 3 bases between them. This CDR3 region has 13 residues. The germline CDR1 and CDR2 sequences are MDHEN and SYDVKM. The CDR3 is CASSLISNQPQHF. As DNA, the CDR3 is TGTGCCAGCAGTTTGATTAGCAATCAGCCCCAGCATTTT.

In its sample, this clonotype was seen many times. The rearrangement joins TRBV7-2 to TRBJ2-2; TRBD2 matches at 7 bases. This CDR3 is 14 amino acids long. Germline lookup yields CDR1 SGHTA and CDR2 FQGNSA. Trimming cost V 6 bases and J 4 bases; bases outside gene matches: 5. Here the CDR3 DNA reads TGTGCCAGCAGGGGGGGGGGTAGCACCGGGGAGCTGTTTTTT. It is translated as CASRGGGSTGELFF.

This clonotype was detected ten times or more. The chain has TRBV5-1 and TRBJ1-3; 7 bases are shared with TRBD1. The CDR3 has 15 amino acids. Germline V gene data show CDR1 as SGHRS and CDR2 as YFSETQ. V lost 4 bases to trimming and J lost 0 bases; unmatched junction nucleotides: 4. The CDR3: CASSEGTVSGNTIYF. The CDR3, as DNA: TGCGCCAGCAGCGAAGGGACAGTCTCTGGAAACACCATATATTTT.

At least ten counts were recorded for this clonotype. The chain combines TRBV20-1 with TRBJ1-3; D is unresolved. The V gene's germline CDR1 is DFQATT and CDR2 SNEGSKA (reference sequence). Trimming cost V 6 bases and J 0 bases, with 6 bases left between them. The CDR3 is made up of 12 amino acids. The CDR3 here is CSARASGNTIYF. The CDR3 bases are TGCAGTGCCCGGGCCTCTGGAAACACCATATATTTT.

Concerning this clonotype itself: A much larger clone is a single base away; this may be a read error. The chain joins TRBV6-6 to TRBJ2-1; TRBD1 might be the D (6 bases). V lost 2 bases and J 9 bases, leaving 17 bases between the germline ends. The length of the CDR3 is 15 residues. Germline assignment: CDR1 MNHNY and CDR2 SVGAGI (reference sequence). The CDR3, as DNA: TGTGCCAGCAGTTACCTAGGACAGCGCCAGGGTGAGCAGTTCTTC. Its translation is CASSYLGQRQGEQFF.

Ten or more counts support this clonotype. This chain uses TRBV5-4 with TRBJ1-2; 7 bases match TRBD1. The CDR3 is 16 amino acids. CDR1 and CDR2 from the germline V gene are SGHNT and YYREEE (reference sequence). Germline trimming cut 3 bases from V and 3 bases from J; bases unmatched to any gene: 11. CDR3: CASSSGKRTGDYGYTF. CDR3 coding DNA: TGTGCCAGCAGCTCGGGGAAGAGAACAGGGGACTATGGCTACACCTTC.

The chain couples TRBV10-1 to TRBJ2-1; TRBD1 is a possible D gene (5 bases). The CDR3 has 13 amino acids. CDR1 WNHNN and CDR2 SYGVQD come from the germline V gene (reference sequence). V lost 3 bases and J 7 bases, leaving 10 bases between the germline ends. CDR3 loop: CASSDQGLNEQFF. For the CDR3, the DNA is TGCGCCAGCAGTGATCAGGGTTTAAATGAGCAGTTCTTC.

This clonotype was recorded many times. V and J are TRBV5-5 and TRBJ1-1; D gene uncertain. CDR1 and CDR2 from the germline V gene are SGHKS and YYEKEE (reference sequence). This CDR3 region has 15 residues. Deletions cut 0 bases from V and 0 bases from J, with 9 bases between. This chain's CDR3 is CASSLDRQLNTEAFF. The CDR3 DNA follows: TGTGCCAGCAGCTTGGATCGGCAGTTGAACACTGAAGCTTTCTTT.

In this sample, this clonotype turned up many times. This chain uses TRBV10-3 with TRBJ1-6, with a weak D call TRBD1 (5 bases). CDR1 and CDR2 from the germline V gene are ENHRY and SYGVKD. V was trimmed by 8 bases and J by 7 bases, leaving 9 bases between them. The CDR3 is 12 amino acids. This CDR3 reads CAIGTGNSPLHF. The CDR3 region has the DNA TGTGCCATCGGGACGGGGAATTCACCCCTCCACTTT.